This T cell receptor (beta chain) was obtained from a study of beta chain features in type 1 diabetes. About the study: On cell yields, gender and age, patients and healthy donors were similar.

Germline lookup yields CDR1 MGHDK and CDR2 SYGVNS. This CDR3 comprises 12 residues. V lost 5 bases and J lost 4, with 7 bases in between. Points from the study as a whole: TCRB CDR3 length was moderately but significantly reduced in all four CD4+ subsets of Type 1 diabetes patients.

Expressed TCRB transcripts were sequenced because the entire RNA isolate underwent reverse transcription. Sequencing used immunoSEQ multiplex PCR; TCRdb keeps in-frame clones, though not all of them. The sample has 600,000 to 700,000 clones; over 10% are singletons. Of note for this clone: The target antigen is unknown.

CD45RO/CCR7/CD25/CD127/CD95/CD27 staining was used to isolate CD4+ naive, central memory, regulatory and stem cell-like memory cells by sorting. What was sequenced was naive CD4+ T cells from blood. This chain uses TRBV25-1 with TRBJ2-3; no definite D call. The sequence derives from a man younger than 30 with type 1 diabetes. The CDR3 DNA reads TGTGCCAGCAGTTTTACGGCAGATACGCAGTATTTT. Translating it yields CASSFTADTQYF.